These T cell receptor beta chains were read from a single sample in a study of sequential checkpoint blockade in melanoma. Method: immunoSEQ multiplex PCR; TCRdb's copy keeps in-frame clones and lacks some. Altogether about 40,000 clones are present, 86% being singletons, with the ten largest covering 10% to 15%. The sample consisted of CD8+ T cells sorted from blood (inferred from file names), taken from a patient given nivolumab and ipilimumab in sequence. The receptor source for this set is a human donor with melanoma. Both conserved end residues are part of each CDR3. A D gene is named only where the DNA matches it firmly. Only some rows state a clone size, as once, few, many or a class for expanded clones.

D gene	clone size	V gene	J gene	CDR3 protein	CDR3 DNA
TRBD2	NA	TRBV14	TRBJ2-7	CASSLRTSPLEQYF	TGTGCCAGCAGCCTCAGGACTAGTCCCCTCGAGCAGTACTTC
TRBD2	NA	TRBV9	TRBJ2-1	CASEAGASYNEQFF	TGTGCCAGTGAAGCGGGAGCGTCCTACAATGAGCAGTTCTTC
TRBD1	few	TRBV6-6	TRBJ1-2	CASSTNRGAYGYTF	TGTGCCAGCAGTACAAACAGGGGCGCCTATGGCTACACCTTC
TRBD2	NA	TRBV9	TRBJ2-7	CASSVNPGLAGNEQYF	TGTGCCAGCAGCGTAAACCCAGGACTAGCGGGGAACGAGCAGTACTTC
NA	NA	TRBV4-1	TRBJ1-5	CASTPTVGGKSYQPQHF	TGCGCCAGCACCCCGACCGTGGGAGGAAAATCCTATCAGCCCCAGCATTTT
TRBD2	once	TRBV7-2	TRBJ2-2	CASSLVGGLNGGYTGELFF	TGTGCCAGCAGCTTAGTCGGGGGGTTAAATGGCGGTTACACCGGGGAGCTGTTTTTT
TRBD1	NA	TRBV5-6	TRBJ2-7	CASSYLTGGLYEQYF	TGTGCCAGCAGTTACTTGACAGGGGGCTTGTACGAGCAGTACTTC
NA	NA	TRBV12-5	TRBJ2-6	CASALGQNSGANVLTF	TGTGCTAGCGCCCTTGGACAAAACTCTGGGGCCAACGTCCTGACTTTC
NA	once	TRBV6-1	TRBJ2-7	CASYSPTRYGEQYF	TGTGCCAGTTACAGTCCTACAAGGTACGGCGAGCAGTACTTC
TRBD2	NA	TRBV9	TRBJ2-7	CASSASGRAPEQYF	TGTGCCAGCAGCGCCAGCGGGAGGGCCCCCGAGCAGTACTTC
NA	NA	TRBV27	TRBJ2-7	CASSLGAGANSYEQYF	TGTGCCAGCAGTTTAGGGGCAGGGGCGAACTCCTACGAGCAGTACTTC
NA	few	TRBV4-1	TRBJ2-3	CASSQDPGLETDTQYF	TGCGCCAGCAGCCAAGATCCCGGCTTGGAGACAGATACGCAGTATTTT
NA	NA	TRBV7-2	TRBJ2-1	CASSLYRGLGNEQFF	TGTGCCAGCAGCTTATACAGGGGACTGGGGAATGAGCAGTTCTTC
NA	NA	TRBV19	TRBJ2-1	CATGLSSYNEQFF	TGTGCCACAGGTTTGAGCTCCTACAATGAGCAGTTCTTC
NA	NA	TRBV28	TRBJ2-1	CASSSGGSSYNEQFF	TGTGCCAGCAGTTCCGGGGGAAGCTCCTACAATGAGCAGTTCTTC
NA	NA	TRBV19	TRBJ2-1	CASSRTGAYNEQFF	TGTGCCAGTAGTAGAACAGGCGCCTACAATGAGCAGTTCTTC
TRBD1	NA	TRBV27	TRBJ2-2	CASRDRANTGELFF	TGTGCCAGCAGGGACAGGGCTAACACCGGGGAGCTGTTTTTT
TRBD2	NA	TRBV9	TRBJ2-3	CASSVEREGPDTQYF	TGTGCCAGCAGCGTAGAGCGGGAGGGCCCGGATACGCAGTATTTT
NA	NA	TRBV27	TRBJ2-1	CASSLSMTTSYNEQFF	TGTGCCAGCAGTTTATCGATGACTACCTCCTACAATGAGCAGTTCTTC
TRBD1	NA	TRBV7-9	TRBJ1-2	CASSAGQGGPDYGYTF	TGTGCCAGCAGCGCGGGACAGGGGGGACCTGACTATGGCTACACCTTC
NA	NA	TRBV29-1	TRBJ2-5	CSVEGSDQETQYF	TGCAGCGTTGAAGGGTCGGACCAAGAGACCCAGTACTTC
NA	NA	TRBV7-9	TRBJ2-2	CASSFRVSTGELFF	TGTGCCAGCAGCTTCCGGGTTAGCACCGGGGAGCTGTTTTTT
NA	NA	TRBV6-1	TRBJ1-5	CASSEFMSNQPQHF	TGTGCCAGCAGTGAATTTATGAGCAATCAGCCCCAGCATTTT
TRBD2	NA	TRBV19	TRBJ2-7	CASSIRLAGGTDDEQYF	TGTGCCAGTAGTATAAGACTAGCGGGAGGGACGGACGACGAGCAGTACTTC
TRBD1	NA	TRBV27	TRBJ2-7	CASSLLTGGGEQYF	TGTGCCAGCAGTTTATTGACAGGGGGCGGCGAGCAGTACTTC
TRBD1	NA	TRBV11-2	TRBJ2-7	CASSLGGTGGYEQYF	TGTGCCAGCAGCTTAGGCGGGACAGGGGGCTACGAGCAGTACTTC
TRBD1	NA	TRBV15	TRBJ1-1	CATSGDRVRLNTEAFF	TGTGCCACCAGCGGAGACAGGGTCCGGTTGAACACTGAAGCTTTCTTT
NA	few	TRBV5-6	TRBJ2-7	CASSLRRRWYEQYF	TGTGCCAGCAGCTTGCGTCGGCGGTGGTACGAGCAGTACTTC
TRBD1	NA	TRBV27	TRBJ2-7	CASSGTGGMYEQYF	TGTGCCAGCAGTGGGACAGGGGGCATGTACGAGCAGTACTTC
NA	NA	TRBV9	TRBJ1-3	CASSAYGQGVGNTIYF	TGTGCCAGCAGCGCCTACGGTCAAGGGGTCGGAAACACCATATATTTT
NA	NA	TRBV2	TRBJ2-3	CASSEGKRGGKLRDTQYF	TGTGCCAGCAGTGAGGGCAAACGGGGCGGGAAATTGCGGGATACGCAGTATTTT
NA	NA	TRBV7-9	TRBJ1-2	CASSTPGRDNYGYTF	TGTGCCAGCAGTACCCCCGGCAGGGATAACTATGGCTACACCTTC